This T cell receptor (beta chain) was sequenced in a study of cytomegalovirus exposure and HLA in healthy donors. Study-level points and caveats: CMV antigen specificity was confirmed in vitro for a few CMV-associated chains. With high specificity and sensitivity, the classifier reportedly diagnosed cytomegalovirus status. The study designated some 180 TCR beta chains cytomegalovirus-associated.

Note on this clone: Its antigen is unknown.

The table came from immunoSEQ multiplex PCR; TCRdb's copy has only in-frame clones and leaves some out. The data show some 100,000 clones, 88% seen once. The germline V and J ends were trimmed by 5 bases and 2 bases, with 13 bases remaining between them. The CDR3 totals 14 residues. From germline, CDR1 is SGHAT and CDR2 FQDESV (reference sequence). The donors were members of the validation cohort comprising about 130 subjects, separate from the approximately 700-subject first cohort. The V gene is TRBV11-1, the J gene TRBJ2-7, with D perhaps matching TRBD1 (5 bases). This clonotype originated in a young woman in good health and CMV-seronegative. Sequenced material: PBMCs. CDR3 region: CASSITGDPYEQYF. CDR3 bases: TGTGCCAGCAGCATTACAGGCGATCCCTACGAGCAGTACTTC.